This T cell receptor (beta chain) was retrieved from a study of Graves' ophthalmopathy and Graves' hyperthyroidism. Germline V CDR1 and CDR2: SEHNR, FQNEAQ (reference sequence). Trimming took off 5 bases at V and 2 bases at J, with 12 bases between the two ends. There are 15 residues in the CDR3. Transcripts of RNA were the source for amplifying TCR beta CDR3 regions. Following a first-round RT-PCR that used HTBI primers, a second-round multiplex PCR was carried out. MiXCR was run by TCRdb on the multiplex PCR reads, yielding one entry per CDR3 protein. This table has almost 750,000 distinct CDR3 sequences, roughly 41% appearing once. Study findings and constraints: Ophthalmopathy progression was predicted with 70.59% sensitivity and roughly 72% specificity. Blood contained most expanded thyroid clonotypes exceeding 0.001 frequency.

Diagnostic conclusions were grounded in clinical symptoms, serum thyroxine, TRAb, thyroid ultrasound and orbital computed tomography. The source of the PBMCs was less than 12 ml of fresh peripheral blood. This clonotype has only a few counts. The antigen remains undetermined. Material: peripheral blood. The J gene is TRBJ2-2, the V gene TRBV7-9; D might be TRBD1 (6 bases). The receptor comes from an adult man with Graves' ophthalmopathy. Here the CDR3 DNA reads TGTGCCAGCAGCATAAAGGACAGAAACACCGGGGAGCTGTTTTTT. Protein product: CASSIKDRNTGELFF.